The entry below describes one T cell receptor (beta chain). As processed by the authors: Counts of nucleated cells, estimated from reference gene primer amplification, were obtained. Only in-frame clones appear in the TCRdb table, and some are missing; sequencing was by immunoSEQ multiplex PCR. The V and J calls and clone size were taken over from that table, and D and trimming were inferred from the DNA. The sample contains approximately 130,000 clones, around 85% of which appear only once. The data are from a study of blood T cell repertoires in COVID-19. Study background: The origin of the acute and convalescent COVID-19 samples was the United States, Italy and Spain. Sources were T cells, B-cell-depleted T cells, or PBMCs; the material itself was cDNA or gDNA.

The material sequenced was peripheral blood. This sequence was found in a human donor in a cohort sampled during active COVID-19.

The CDR3 DNA sequence: TGTGCCAGCAGTGAATCGGGATCCGGTCAGCCCCAGCATTTT. This translates into CASSESGSGQPQHF. The chain joins TRBV6-4 to TRBJ1-5; D not resolved. This CDR3 is 14 amino acids long. Trimming stripped 3 bases from V and 6 bases from J, with 12 bases between. Germline CDR1 reads MRHNA; CDR2 reads SNTAGT.